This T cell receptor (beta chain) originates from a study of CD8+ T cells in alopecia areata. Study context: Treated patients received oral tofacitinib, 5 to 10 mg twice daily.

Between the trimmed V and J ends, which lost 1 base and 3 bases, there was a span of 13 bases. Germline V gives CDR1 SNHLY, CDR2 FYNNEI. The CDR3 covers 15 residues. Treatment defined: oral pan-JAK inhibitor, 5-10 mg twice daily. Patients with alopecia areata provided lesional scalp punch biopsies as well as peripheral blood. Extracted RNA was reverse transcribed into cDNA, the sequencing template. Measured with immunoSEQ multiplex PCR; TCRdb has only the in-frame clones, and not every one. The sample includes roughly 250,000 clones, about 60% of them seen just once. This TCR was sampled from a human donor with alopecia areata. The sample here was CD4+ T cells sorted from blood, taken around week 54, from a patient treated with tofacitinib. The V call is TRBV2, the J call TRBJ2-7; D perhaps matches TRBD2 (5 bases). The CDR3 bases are TGTGCCAGCAGTGAAGGCCCAGCGGCGGTCTACGAGCAGTACTTC. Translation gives CASSEGPAAVYEQYF. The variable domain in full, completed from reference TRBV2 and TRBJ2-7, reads EPEVTQTPSHQVTQMGQEVILRCVPISNHLYFYWYRQILGQKVEFLVSFYNNEISEKSEIFDDQFSVERPDGSNFTLKIRSTKLEDSAMYFCASSEGPAAVYEQYFGPGTRLTVT.